The present entry profiles one T cell receptor beta chain with its context. Antigen specificity is unknown. The TCR beta cDNA libraries contained unique molecular identifiers. TCRdb analysed the PCR reads with MiXCR anew, one entry per CDR3 protein. The sample has roughly 600,000 distinct CDR3 sequences, around 40% seen once. These data come from a study of post-analysis software for immune sequencing data. Study findings and constraints: Five TRBV segments, including TRBV5-6, TRBV5-1 and TRBV20-1, were more frequent in patients than controls.

Trimming stripped 6 bases from V and 2 bases from J, with 14 bases between. This CDR3 is built from 14 residues. The germline gives CDR1 MGHDK, CDR2 SYGVNS. The receptor's source is a girl aged 5-17 years with multiple sclerosis. The specimen sequenced was blood. The rearrangement joins TRBV25-1 to TRBJ2-7; D not certain. The CDR3 DNA follows: TGTGCCAGCAGCCGGACGGCCGCGGCCTACGAGCAGTACTTC. Its translation: CASSRTAAAYEQYF.